Below are 19 T cell receptor beta chains sequenced from a single sample in a study of T cells in localized non-small cell lung cancer. Libraries were prepared by immunoSEQ multiplex PCR; TCRdb keeps only in-frame clonotypes and omits some of them. This sample has over 8,500 clones, with around 83% found just once. The sequences come from peripheral blood, collected before any cancer treatment. The receptors come from a male donor aged 60 or over with stage III lung adenocarcinoma.

CDR3 in amino acids: CASSKGTGIPTEAFF. The CDR3 DNA reads TGTGCCAGTAGTAAGGGGACAGGGATTCCCACTGAAGCTTTCTTT. This rearrangement joins TRBV19 to TRBJ1-1, with 9 bases that match TRBD1. CDR1 is LNHDA, CDR2 SQIVND, per germline (reference sequence). The CDR3 covers 15 residues. Germline trimming cut 4 bases from V and 4 bases from J; bases unmatched to any gene: 7. Based on the CDR3 plus reference TRBV19 and TRBJ1-1, the full variable domain is DGGITQSPKYLFRKEGQNVTLSCEQNLNHDAMYWYRQDPGQGLRLIYYSQIVNDFQKGDIAEGYSVSREKKESFPLTVTSAQKNPTAFYLCASSKGTGIPTEAFFGQGTRLTVV.

This chain links TRBV19 with TRBJ2-1, with TRBD1 matching over 9 bases. V lost 3 bases to trimming and J lost 12 bases; unmatched junction nucleotides: 9. The CDR3 covers 14 residues. Per the germline V gene, CDR1 is LNHDA and CDR2 is SQIVND (reference sequence). The CDR3 sequence is CASSMDRGSSGQFF. CDR3 DNA sequence: TGTGCCAGTAGTATGGACAGGGGTTCATCAGGGCAGTTCTTC.

V and J are TRBV2 and TRBJ2-3; no definite D call. Between the trimmed V and J ends, which lost 3 bases and 6 bases, there was a span of 10 bases. The CDR3 length is 13 residues. Germline V CDR1 and CDR2: SNHLY, FYNNEI. The CDR3 sequence: CASSDRPQDTQYF. CDR3 nucleotide sequence: TGTGCCAGCAGTGACAGGCCCCAGGATACGCAGTATTTT. The full variable domain, with the rest looked up from reference TRBV2 and TRBJ2-3, is EPEVTQTPSHQVTQMGQEVILRCVPISNHLYFYWYRQILGQKVEFLVSFYNNEISEKSEIFDDQFSVERPDGSNFTLKIRSTKLEDSAMYFCASSDRPQDTQYFGPGTRLTVL.

DNA of the CDR3: TGTGCCAGCAGCTCCGCGGGACAGATATACTACGAGCAGTACTTC. Translation: CASSSAGQIYYEQYF. The chain couples TRBV7-2 to TRBJ2-7; a possible D gene is TRBD1 (7 bases). With 4 bases removed from V and 3 bases from J, the gap between germline ends came to 16 bases. Germline V gene sequence: CDR1 SGHTA, CDR2 FQGNSA. This CDR3 is built from 15 residues. Supplemented by reference TRBV7-2 and TRBJ2-7, the full variable domain reads GAGVSQSPSNKVTEKGKDVELRCDPISGHTALYWYRQSLGQGLEFLIYFQGNSAPDKSGLPSDRFSAERTGGSVSTLTIQRTQQEDSAVYLCASSSAGQIYYEQYFGPGTRLTVT.

Here the CDR3 reads CASSNRGEANEKLFF. In DNA form, the CDR3 reads TGTGCCAGTAGTAATAGGGGTGAGGCTAATGAAAAACTGTTTTTT. The chain recombines TRBV19 with TRBJ1-4, with TRBD1 as a possible D gene (5 bases). CDR1 is LNHDA and CDR2 is SQIVND in the germline V gene (reference sequence). V dropped 4 bases and J dropped 3 bases, with 12 bases sitting between them. This CDR3 has 15 residues.

V gene TRBV19 combines with J gene TRBJ1-1; no clear D gene. Trimming removed 7 bases at V and 0 bases at J, with 21 bases between. This CDR3 has 17 amino acids. The germline CDR1 and CDR2 sequences are LNHDA and SQIVND (reference sequence). The CDR3 here is CASTLRGPSTLNTEAFF. Written as DNA, the CDR3 is TGTGCCAGTACCCTCCGGGGTCCCTCTACCTTGAACACTGAAGCTTTCTTT.

V gene TRBV7-9 combines with J gene TRBJ1-3, with TRBD1 matching over 9 bases. Germline V gene sequence: CDR1 SEHNR, CDR2 FQNEAQ (reference sequence). This CDR3 comprises 17 residues. Trimming removed 1 base from V and 4 bases from J; junction bases left unmatched: 8. CDR3 amino acids: CASSLGRDRASGNTIYF. As DNA, the CDR3 is TGTGCCAGCAGCTTAGGCCGGGACAGGGCGTCCGGAAACACCATATATTTT.

In regard to this clone: The identical CDR3 is also encoded by other nucleotide sequences in the sample. The chain joins TRBV7-6 to TRBJ2-2; perhaps TRBD2 as D (7 bases). Trimming pared 0 bases from V and 3 bases from J, leaving 8 bases between. The CDR3 runs 15 residues. From germline, CDR1 is SGHVS and CDR2 FNYEAQ. CDR3 residues: CASSLAGGDTGELFF. The CDR3 DNA reads as TGTGCCAGCAGCTTAGCAGGGGGGGACACCGGGGAGCTGTTTTTT. The variable domain in full, with the rest retrieved from reference TRBV7-6 and TRBJ2-2, is GAGVSQSPRYKVTKRGQDVALRCDPISGHVSLYWYRQALGQGPEFLTYFNYEAQQDKSGLPNDRFSAERPEGSISTLTIQRTEQRDSAMYRCASSLAGGDTGELFFGEGSRLTVL.

The V call is TRBV6-4, the J call TRBJ1-1; a weak D match, TRBD1 (5 bases). The CDR3 extends over 13 amino acids. V was trimmed by 6 bases and J by 5 bases, leaving 13 bases between them. The germline CDR1 and CDR2 sequences are MRHNA and SNTAGT. The CDR3 nucleotides are TGTGCCAGCAGCGCCTACTGGGGGACTGAAGCTTTCTTT. The encoded protein is CASSAYWGTEAFF.

The gene calls are TRBV7-9 and TRBJ2-7; 8 bases match TRBD1. Trimming at V came to 7 bases and at J to 2 bases, leaving 4 bases not matched to a gene. There are 13 residues in the CDR3. The germline CDR1 and CDR2 sequences are SEHNR and FQNEAQ (reference sequence). CDR3 nucleotides: TGTGCCAGCACGCCACAGGGGGCCTACGAGCAGTACTTC. This translates into CASTPQGAYEQYF.

The V gene is TRBV19, the J gene TRBJ1-2; D gene unclear. Trimming left V 4 bases short and J 0 bases short, with 12 bases between. Germline CDR1 and CDR2: LNHDA and SQIVND (reference sequence). CDR3 size: 15 residues. In DNA form, the CDR3 reads TGTGCCAGTAGTAGAGGGCGGACCTCTAACTATGGCTACACCTTC. This gives the protein CASSRGRTSNYGYTF.

This clone showed up just a few times. The V and J genes are TRBV7-2 and TRBJ2-5; 7 bases are a match to TRBD2. Germline lookup yields CDR1 SGHTA and CDR2 FQGNSA. V lost 1 base and J lost 5; bases outside the gene matches: 10. The CDR3 runs to 16 residues. The CDR3 DNA follows: TGTGCCAGCAGCTTAGTGGGGGGAGGGCCTAGGGAGACCCAGTACTTC. Its translation: CASSLVGGGPRETQYF.

This chain's CDR3 is CASSSPRQGQETQYF. The CDR3 DNA reads TGTGCCAGCAGTTCCCCGCGACAGGGACAAGAGACCCAGTACTTC. The chain carries TRBV27 and TRBJ2-5; TRBD1 aligns across 7 bases. J lost 2 bases, V lost 4 bases, and 7 bases had no gene match. The CDR3 runs to 15 residues. CDR1 MNHEY and CDR2 SMNVEV come from the germline V gene (reference sequence).

This sequence joins TRBV19 and TRBJ1-4, with 8 bases that match TRBD1. The CDR3 loop spans 14 amino acids. Germline V lookup: CDR1 LNHDA, CDR2 SQIVND (reference sequence). V was clipped by 7 bases and J by 7 bases; unmatched bases: 8. The DNA for the CDR3 is TGTGCCAGTACCCCGACAGGGGACAGTGAAAAACTGTTTTTT. Translation gives CASTPTGDSEKLFF.

V usage is TRBV6-5 and J usage is TRBJ1-6; D not resolved. The CDR3 loop spans 12 amino acids. In germline, CDR1 is MNHEY, CDR2 SVGAGI. Trimming stripped 4 bases from V and 10 bases from J, with 8 bases between. The CDR3 region has the DNA TGTGCCAGCAGTTCACTTGGGTCACCCCTCCACTTT. It yields the protein CASSSLGSPLHF.

V and J are TRBV5-1 and TRBJ2-1; D not resolved. This CDR3 has 13 amino acids. CDR1 is SGHRS and CDR2 is YFSETQ in the germline V gene. V gave up 2 bases and J gave up 8 bases, with 11 bases separating them. DNA of the CDR3: TGCGCCAGCAGCTTCCGGTATTCCGATGAGCAGTTCTTC. This sequence encodes CASSFRYSDEQFF.

The chain combines TRBV5-1 with TRBJ2-3; perhaps D is TRBD1 or TRBD2 (7 bases each). Germline assignment: CDR1 SGHRS and CDR2 YFSETQ. V lost 7 bases and J 2 bases, leaving 14 bases between the germline ends. This CDR3 comprises 14 residues. The chain's CDR3 is CASVRGGTTDTQYF. CDR3 DNA: TGCGCCAGCGTCAGGGGGGGGACCACAGATACGCAGTATTTT.

This chain links TRBV28 with TRBJ2-7; D is undetermined. V dropped 8 bases and J dropped 2 bases, with 13 bases sitting between them. Per the germline V gene, CDR1 is MDHEN and CDR2 is SYDVKM. The CDR3 totals 13 residues. The CDR3 here is CASRLGYPYEQYF. The CDR3 DNA is TGTGCCAGCCGCCTGGGCTACCCCTACGAGCAGTACTTC.

The V gene is TRBV7-2, the J gene TRBJ2-3, with 9 bases lining up with TRBD2. Germline V gives CDR1 SGHTA, CDR2 FQGNSA. The CDR3 sequence is 15 residues long. The V segment lost 0 bases and the J segment 15 bases; nucleotides outside the gene matches: 13. The CDR3 region has the DNA TGTGCCAGCAGCTTAGCGAGCGGGGGGCTCCCTTTGTCATATTTT. Translated, it gives CASSLASGGLPLSYF.